The clone carrying this T cell receptor (beta chain) was seen more than once but under ten times. These data belong to a study of T cell repertoires in cytomegalovirus infection. TCRdb reprocessed the reads via MiXCR and lists one record per CDR3 protein. The sample yields 200,000 to 250,000 distinct CDR3 sequences, approximately 22% seen once. The TCR sequence derives from a human donor in good health (CMV status not recorded). Some clones in this sample may be carry-over from other donors' samples. Sample: CD8+ T cells from PBMCs.

This chain's CDR3 is CASSLWSEGEAFF. The CDR3 coding sequence is TGTGCCAGCAGTTTGTGGTCGGAGGGTGAGGCTTTCTTT. The rearrangement joins TRBV12-3 or TRBV12-4 to TRBJ1-1; D gene uncertain. This CDR3 is built from 13 residues. V was clipped by 3 bases and J by 11 bases, with 16 bases between them.